This TCR beta chain was sequenced for a study of T cell repertoires in cytomegalovirus infection. Looking at the study overall: Both a matching HLA type and CMV infection were indicated by public TCR beta signatures.

Points on this clonotype: Its antigen remains unidentified.

Findings and caveats of the study: Across the ex vivo response, the dominant clonotypes were HLA-C-restricted CMV-specific TCR beta clonotypes.

TCRdb recomputed calls from the reads with MiXCR, one row per CDR3 protein. The table has hundreds of thousands of distinct CDR3 sequences, roughly 43% seen once; the top ten hold 35% to 50%. Germline V lookup: CDR1 LNHDA, CDR2 SQIVND (reference sequence). Trimming left V 7 bases short and J 3 bases short, with 10 bases between. CDR3 length equals 13 residues. The starting material was cultured PBMCs, obtained from culture after CMV antigen stimulation. The rearrangement links TRBV19 to TRBJ1-3; D unresolved. This sequence originates from a human donor in good health (CMV status not recorded). Some clones in this sample may be carry-over from other donors' samples. CDR3 in amino acids: CASNDWGGNTIYF. The CDR3 nucleotides read TGTGCCAGTAATGACTGGGGTGGAAACACCATATATTTT.